The subject of this entry is one T cell receptor (beta chain). Its cognate antigen has yet to be identified. No much larger clonotype is one base removed from it; base qualities were not supplied. The cohort consisted of hundreds of healthy bone marrow donors. All cohort members were sampled while nominally healthy, although unrecorded immune exposures were likely present. The donor tested CMV seronegative, placing the donor among the 350 or so seronegative members of the cohort. A peripheral blood sample was collected from each donor, and TCR beta sequencing was performed on peripheral blood mononuclear cells. The Qiagen DNeasy Blood Extraction Kit was used to extract genomic DNA from the blood cell samples. The sample is drawn from a study of cytomegalovirus exposure and HLA in healthy donors (dated by TCRdb to about 2017). In terms of the full investigation: In an earlier analysis of several hundred of the donors, about 260 Gb of sequence data and 117 million unique TCR beta sequences from some 170 million T cells were reported. Four or five DR-DQ haplotypes were treated as single units for association and clustering because of strong linkage in the cohort. Both class I and class II loci were covered by HLA typing, at four-digit resolution. Donor age, sex, ethnicity and CMV serostatus were compiled together with the repertoire data. Rather than drawing on any new phenotypic data, the later analysis identified candidate immune exposures from TCR beta sequences and the way those sequences occurred across donors. The study profiled the T cell repertoires of hundreds of subjects by immunosequencing and related them to cytomegalovirus serostatus. Of the 398 genotyped donors, approximately 82% fell in the genetic ancestry cluster associated with self-reported Caucasian donors. All discovery cohort repertoires had been generated using a single sequencing platform. Approximately 330 gigabases of sequencing data and roughly 81 million unique TCR sequences made up an early release that covered approximately 620 HLA-typed donors. Genome-wide SNP genotypes for about three fifths of the roughly 670 donors were used in a later genetic analysis, which treated that subset as a discovery cohort. Typing coverage varied by locus: 629-630 donors for A, B, C, DRB1 and DQB1; some 520 for DQA1; more than 600 for DPA1; some 470 for DPB1. The study combined high-throughput TCR immunosequencing, statistical association of individual TCRs with disease status, and machine learning to predict cytomegalovirus infection status. Among about 400 genotyped donors of the cohort, an average of approximately 240,000 unique TCR beta nucleotide sequences was sequenced per donor, of which roughly 17% were non-productive. In a later analysis, previously published TCR beta repertoires from 670 or so donors were re-analyzed and high-resolution HLA genotyping was added so that TCR occurrence patterns could be studied. To decide whether each TCR beta V gene segment behaved as functional or pseudogenic, an earlier analysis of 587 of the donors relied on high-throughput TCR beta sequencing. Along with the 666-subject first cohort, a separate validation cohort of over 90 different subjects was used. The study aimed to test whether cataloging public T cell receptors could reveal signatures of past pathogen exposure.

On the study overall, not on this receptor specifically: This cohort had only TCR beta chains sequenced, and the lack of alpha or paired-chain data limited which features could be detected. According to a later analysis, most CMV-associated TCR beta chains appeared to be HLA-restricted, and the HLA associations seemed to be driven largely by CMV exposure. While some public TCRs were present in many individuals, most TCR sequences turned up only very rarely across donors. Specific HLA alleles were associated with more than 15,000 TCR beta sequences at a false discovery rate of 0.05 in a later analysis. In a later analysis, several top co-occurrence clusters were reported to appear linked to parvovirus B19, influenza, CMV and Epstein-Barr virus. A further reported finding was that TCR beta sequences accurately predicted the HLA-A and HLA-B alleles for most subjects in the first cohort. In a later analysis, HLA-associated TCR beta chains were found to be more clonally expanded and to have lower generation probabilities than equally common non-associated chains. Linkage disequilibrium might explain the correlated functional status among segregating V segments, but an unknown experimental factor could not be excluded. An association between a missense DCLRE1C variant and V-gene and J-gene trimming of TCR beta chains was found in a later genetic analysis and replicated in an independent cohort. Because HLA typing was missing for some donors at each locus, association tests included only the typed subset. Sequencing depth was assumed to be roughly uniform across donors in the presence/absence analyses, though that assumption may not hold. The authors suggested that the approach could potentially be generalized to other disease states and immunological phenotypes. A later analysis found that TCR association rates varied across HLA loci, with DRB1 alleles showing the most associated TCRs and HLA-C alleles the fewest. For the cohort, immune exposure information was limited to CMV serostatus. Because the 87-base-pair reads could not distinguish some IMGT-functional V segments, including TRBV6-2 and TRBV6-3, those segments were excluded. Strong co-occurrence of HLA alleles, especially DR and DQ, made assigning TCR associations to individual alleles difficult. The sequencing pipeline was judged likely to have produced a cluster of highly shared sequence variants as a technical artifact. An earlier analysis of approximately 590 of the donors showed that most TCR beta V segments appeared in productive rearrangements either about 87% or about 30% of the time, which broadly matched IMGT annotations. The study gave a list of 150 to 200 TCR beta chains associated with cytomegalovirus. Cytomegalovirus status was reported to be diagnosed by the classifier with high specificity and sensitivity in both the original and validation cohorts. Because counts were too low, about 15 rarely observed V segments, including chromosome 9 orphons, were left out of the earlier analysis of over 550 of the donors. A later genetic analysis reported fewer N-insertions in productive TCRs among donors in an Asian-associated ancestry cluster than the roughly 700-donor mean. In vitro tests confirmed that a few of the cytomegalovirus-associated TCR beta chains recognize cytomegalovirus antigens.

The library was generated by the immunoSEQ multiplex PCR assay. For the multiplex PCR, a mixture combining 60 forward primers for TCR Vbeta segments and 13 reverse primers for TCR Jbeta segments was used. The CDR3 region of rearranged TCR beta genes was amplified from genomic DNA by a multiplex PCR assay. Amplified TCR beta libraries were sequenced as 87-base-pair reads on the Illumina HiSeq System. Per the source publication's procedure: Across the 700 or so repertoires, a later analysis counted tens of millions of unique TCR beta chains, 9.5 million to 12 million of which were shared by at least two donors. Raw reads were error-corrected and collapsed into unique sequences with a nearest-neighbor algorithm that merged closely related sequences to remove PCR and sequencing errors. CDR3 sequences were aligned to IMGT reference sequences to assign V, D and J gene segments. For a sequence to be retained, a match of at least six nucleotides to both a V gene segment and a J gene segment was required. Rearrangements were called productive when the CDR3 lacked stop codons and stayed in frame with V and J; all others were non-productive. Following IMGT convention, CDR3 was defined as the stretch from the second conserved V-encoded cysteine to the conserved J-encoded phenylalanine. The earlier analysis of 587 of the donors excluded sequences that lacked an unambiguous match to a single V gene segment. An earlier analysis of some 500 of the donors classified V segments as functional when productive rearrangements were above 56.7% and as segregating when the standard deviation between donors was above 5%. A statistical classification framework was developed to diagnose cytomegalovirus status using the catalog of TCR beta chain sequences. In a later analysis, V and J genes were assigned by comparing TCR nucleotide sequences against IMGT/GENE-DB human TR gene sequences. A later analysis assigned CDR3 sequences and most-parsimonious VDJ recombination scenarios with the TCRdist pipeline. In a later analysis, each TCR beta chain was defined by its CDR3 amino acid sequence together with its V-gene family, and reads without a unique V-gene family were excluded. In a later analysis, approximately 590 highly shared, low-generation-probability nucleotide sequences were removed to address suspected cross-contamination and a sequencing artifact. For each public chain, a later analysis derived a clonal expansion index from normalized ranks of inferred template counts within each repertoire. In a later analysis, generation probabilities were computed with a VDJ recombination model fitted to out-of-frame rearrangements, and the resulting probabilities were checked against IGoR. In a later analysis, hypergeometric tests were used to score TCR-TCR, TCR-HLA and TCR-CMV co-occurrence, with a repertoire-size bias correction applied to TCR pairs. To estimate false discovery rates, a later analysis permuted the HLA or CMV assignments 20 times. In a later analysis, co-occurring TCRs were grouped with DBSCAN, and TCRdist sequence similarity was added when clustering was performed within HLA-allele-positive subsets. For co-occurrence clustering, repertoires with fewer than 30,000 or more than 120,000 public chains were excluded, along with a handful of repertoires with anomalous nucleotide sharing. TCRdb's version of the immuneACCESS table is confined to in-frame rearrangements and falls short of the full clone set. An unresolved V gene accounts for under half of the shortfall where checked; the remainder is of unknown origin. That table supplies the V and J calls and clone size; D and trimming were determined from the DNA. The sample includes 130,000 to 150,000 clones, with approximately 80% observed a single time. The ten top clones hold approximately 5.1% of the sample.

Relative to germline, V is missing 2 bases and J is missing 5 bases, with 5 bases of the junction outside any gene match. Per the germline V gene, LGHNA is the CDR1 and YNFKEQ is the CDR2. Inclusive of the bounding cysteine and phenylalanine, the CDR3 is 15 residues long. The sequence is cut down to CDR3 DNA, 45 bases in frame from base 1. Sequencing used PBMCs. Rearrangement joined TRBV4-2 to TRBJ1-5; 8 nucleotides in the junction match TRBD1. The TCR comes from a male donor in good health and CMV-seronegative. The CDR3 reads CASSQPDRGDQPQHF. In nucleotide form, the sequence is TGTGCCAGCAGCCAACCTGACAGGGGCGATCAGCCCCAGCATTTT.